This T cell receptor (beta chain) comes out of a study of response to subunit inactivated influenza vaccine. CDR1 is MNHEY and CDR2 is SMNVEV in the germline V gene (reference sequence). The CDR3 is 15 residues long. V lost 8 bases to trimming and J lost 2 bases; unmatched junction nucleotides: 7. TCRdb reprocessed the RT-PCR reads via MiXCR and lists one record per CDR3 protein. The sample yields around 530,000 distinct CDR3 sequences, 12% seen once. Findings and limits, study-wide: Authors suggested each seasonal influenza vaccination recruits few new T cells.

This clonotype was picked up a small number of times. Its antigen is as yet unknown. The source was PBMCs from blood, collected on the day of vaccination. The sequence was obtained from a man in his fifties or sixties who received an inactivated influenza vaccine. The rearrangement joins TRBV27 to TRBJ2-5; TRBD2 matches at 11 bases. This chain's CDR3 is CASSPASGRQETQYF. DNA of the CDR3: TGTGCCAGCTCCCCGGCTAGCGGGAGGCAAGAGACCCAGTACTTC.